This entry concerns a single T cell receptor (beta chain). In the original processing: Reference gene primer amplification gave nucleated cell count estimates. The method was immunoSEQ multiplex PCR; TCRdb's version includes in-frame clones alone and lacks a portion of them. V and J calls and clone size come straight from that table; D and trimming were deduced from the DNA. The sample records over 65,000 clones, under 80% being singletons. The sample comes from a study of blood T cell repertoires in COVID-19. This receptor was identified in a man in his fifties or sixties with COVID-19, enrolled during active disease. The sample comprised peripheral blood.

CDR3 sequence (DNA): TGTGCCAGCAGCCCGACGACAGTCAGTGGCTACACCTTC. It translates to CASSPTTVSGYTF. This chain connects TRBV3-1 (or the pseudogene TRBV3-2) to TRBJ1-2, with D perhaps matching TRBD1 (5 bases). Germline loops: CDR1 LGHDT, CDR2 YNNKEL (reference sequence). The CDR3 is 13 residues long. The V end lost 4 bases, the J end lost 7 bases, and 13 bases lay between the germline ends.